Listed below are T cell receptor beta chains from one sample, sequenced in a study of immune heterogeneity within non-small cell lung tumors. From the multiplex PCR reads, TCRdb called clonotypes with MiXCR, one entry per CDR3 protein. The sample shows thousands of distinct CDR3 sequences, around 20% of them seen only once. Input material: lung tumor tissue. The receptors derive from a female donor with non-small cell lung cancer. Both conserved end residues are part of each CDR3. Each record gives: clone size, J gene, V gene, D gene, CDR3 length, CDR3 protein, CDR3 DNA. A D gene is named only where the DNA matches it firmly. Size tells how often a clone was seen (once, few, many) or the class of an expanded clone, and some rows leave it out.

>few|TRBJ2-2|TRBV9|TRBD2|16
CASTPNSGRATGELFF
TGTGCCAGCACCCCCAATAGCGGGAGGGCCACCGGGGAGCTGTTTTTT
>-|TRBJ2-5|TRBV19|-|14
CASSMGGIQETQYF
TGTGCCAGTAGTATGGGAGGCATTCAAGAGACCCAGTACTTC
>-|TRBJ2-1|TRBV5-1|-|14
CASSLQRGHNEQFF
TGCGCCAGCAGCTTACAACGGGGCCACAATGAGCAGTTCTTC
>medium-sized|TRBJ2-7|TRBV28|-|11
CASRSINAQYF
TGTGCCAGCAGGTCTATAAATGCCCAGTACTTC
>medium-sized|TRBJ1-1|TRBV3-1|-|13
CASSQRFKTEAFF
TGTGCCAGCAGCCAAAGGTTCAAAACTGAAGCTTTCTTT
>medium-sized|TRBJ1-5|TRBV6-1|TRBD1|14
CASSEGTGGRPQHF
TGTGCCAGCAGTGAAGGGACAGGAGGGCGGCCCCAGCATTTT
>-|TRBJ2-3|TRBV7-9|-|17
CASSLDPGASSTDTQYF
TGTGCCAGCAGCCTAGACCCAGGGGCCTCTAGCACAGATACGCAGTATTTT
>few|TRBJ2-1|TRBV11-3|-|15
CASSLDGGPNNEQFF
TGTGCCAGCAGCTTAGACGGGGGACCCAACAATGAGCAGTTCTTC
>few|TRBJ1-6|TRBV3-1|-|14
CASSQVGDNSPLHF
TGTGCCAGCAGCCAAGTAGGGGATAATTCACCCCTCCACTTT
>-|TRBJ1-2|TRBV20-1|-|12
CSASIANYGYTF
TGCAGTGCTAGCATCGCTAACTATGGCTACACCTTC
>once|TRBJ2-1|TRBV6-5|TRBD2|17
CASSYSISGLVFNEQFF
TGTGCCAGCAGTTACTCGATATCAGGACTAGTCTTCAATGAGCAGTTCTTC
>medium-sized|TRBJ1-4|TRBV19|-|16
CASRGRGVATNEKLFF
TGTGCCAGTAGGGGCAGGGGAGTTGCAACTAATGAAAAACTGTTTTTT
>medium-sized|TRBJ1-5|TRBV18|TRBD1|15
CASSLNRGRGQPQHF
TGTGCCAGCTCACTAAACAGGGGGCGCGGGCAGCCCCAGCATTTT
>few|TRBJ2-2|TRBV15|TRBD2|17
CATSKGRGPSRTGELFF
TGTGCCACCAGCAAGGGGAGGGGACCTTCGCGGACCGGGGAGCTGTTTTTT
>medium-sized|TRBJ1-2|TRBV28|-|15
CASSLVRGSNYGYTF
TGTGCCAGCAGTTTAGTCAGGGGCTCTAACTATGGCTACACCTTC
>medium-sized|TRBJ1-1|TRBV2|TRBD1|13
CASSAGTAPEAFF
TGTGCCAGCAGTGCCGGGACAGCCCCTGAAGCTTTCTTT
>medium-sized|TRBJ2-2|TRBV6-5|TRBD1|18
CASSYSAMTGANTGELFF
TGTGCCAGCAGTTACTCGGCGATGACAGGGGCTAACACCGGGGAGCTGTTTTTT
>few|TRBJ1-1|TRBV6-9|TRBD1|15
CASSYPGTGVTEAFF
TGTGCCAGCAGTTACCCCGGGACAGGAGTCACTGAAGCTTTCTTT
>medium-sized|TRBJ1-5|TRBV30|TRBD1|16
CAWSARGTGNNQPQHF
TGTGCCTGGAGCGCCAGAGGGACAGGGAACAATCAGCCCCAGCATTTT
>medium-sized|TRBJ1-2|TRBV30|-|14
CAWSGGAGELGYTF
TGTGCCTGGAGTGGTGGGGCAGGGGAGTTAGGCTACACCTTC
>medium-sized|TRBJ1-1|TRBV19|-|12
CASSIRAGGAFF
TGTGCCAGTAGTATAAGGGCCGGGGGAGCTTTCTTT
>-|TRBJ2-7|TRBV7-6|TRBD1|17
CASSSSGGAGPSYEQYF
TGTGCCAGCAGCTCCTCAGGGGGCGCCGGTCCGTCCTACGAGCAGTACTTC
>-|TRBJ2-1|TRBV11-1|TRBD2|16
CASSFARGGSSNEQFF
TGTGCCAGCAGCTTTGCCCGGGGCGGGAGTAGCAATGAGCAGTTCTTC
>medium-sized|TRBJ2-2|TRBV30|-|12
CAWSSRAGELFF
TGTGCCTGGAGTTCTCGTGCCGGGGAGCTGTTTTTT
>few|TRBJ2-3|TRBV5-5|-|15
CASSFRGLITDTQYF
TGTGCCAGCAGCTTTAGGGGACTTATCACAGATACGCAGTATTTT
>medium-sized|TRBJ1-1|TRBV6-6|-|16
CASSYVLGQRNTEAFF
TGTGCCAGCAGTTACGTGTTGGGACAAAGGAACACTGAAGCTTTCTTT
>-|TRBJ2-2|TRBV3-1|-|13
CASSNQGVGELFF
TGTGCCAGCAGCAACCAGGGCGTCGGGGAGCTGTTTTTT
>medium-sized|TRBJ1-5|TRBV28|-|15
CASRSPEGRGQPQHF
TGTGCCAGCAGATCCCCCGAGGGCAGAGGTCAGCCCCAGCATTTT
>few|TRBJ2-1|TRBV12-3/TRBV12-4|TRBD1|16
CASSPERGGLVQEQFF
TGTGCCAGCAGCCCTGAGAGAGGGGGCCTTGTTCAGGAGCAGTTCTTC
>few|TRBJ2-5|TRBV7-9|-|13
CASSRTGLETQYF
TGTGCCAGCAGCCGGACTGGGCTGGAGACCCAGTACTTC
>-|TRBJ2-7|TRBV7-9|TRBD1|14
CASRSGTGADEQYF
TGTGCCAGCAGAAGCGGGACAGGGGCGGACGAGCAGTACTTC
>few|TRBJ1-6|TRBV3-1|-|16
CASSQDPLSHNSPLHF
TGTGCCAGCAGCCAAGATCCCCTGAGCCATAATTCACCCCTCCACTTT
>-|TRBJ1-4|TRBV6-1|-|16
CASTASPGTWHEKLFF
TGTGCCAGCACGGCCTCCCCCGGGACATGGCACGAAAAACTGTTTTTT
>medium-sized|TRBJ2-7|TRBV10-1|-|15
CASSDVMGSGNEQYF
TGCGCCAGCAGTGACGTTATGGGTTCGGGTAACGAGCAGTACTTC
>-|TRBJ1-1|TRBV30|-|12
CAWKWADTVAFF
TGTGCCTGGAAGTGGGCGGATACTGTAGCTTTCTTT
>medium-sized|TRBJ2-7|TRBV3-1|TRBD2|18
CASSPPGRLAGGWNEQYF
TGTGCCAGCAGCCCACCAGGGAGACTAGCGGGAGGGTGGAACGAGCAGTACTTC
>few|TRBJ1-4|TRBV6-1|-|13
CASSGVTNEKLFF
TGTGCCAGCAGCGGAGTAACTAATGAAAAACTGTTTTTT
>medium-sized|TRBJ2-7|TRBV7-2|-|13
CASSLDYRGEQYF
TGTGCCAGCAGCTTAGACTACCGCGGCGAGCAGTACTTC
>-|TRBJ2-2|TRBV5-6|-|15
CASSGRTVNTGELFF
TGTGCCAGCAGCGGGCGGACAGTTAACACCGGGGAGCTGTTTTTT
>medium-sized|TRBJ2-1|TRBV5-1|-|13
CASSIRDGGVQFF
TGCGCCAGCAGCATCCGAGACGGAGGGGTGCAGTTCTTC
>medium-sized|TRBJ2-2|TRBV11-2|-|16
CASSLRLGGGPGELFF
TGTGCCAGCAGCCTTAGGTTGGGAGGAGGGCCCGGGGAGCTGTTTTTT
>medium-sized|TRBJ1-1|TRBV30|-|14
CAWTEGLPNTEAFF
TGTGCCTGGACCGAAGGACTCCCGAACACTGAAGCTTTCTTT
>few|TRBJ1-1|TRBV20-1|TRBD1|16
CSAIQGALGINTEAFF
TGCAGTGCTATACAGGGGGCTTTGGGGATTAACACTGAAGCTTTCTTT
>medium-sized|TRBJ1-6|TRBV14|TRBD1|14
CASQDRGGGSPLHF
TGTGCCAGCCAGGACAGGGGTGGTGGTTCACCCCTCCACTTT
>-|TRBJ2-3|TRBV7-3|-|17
CASSLHGGGTSTDTQYF
TGTGCTAGCAGCTTACATGGGGGCGGGACGAGCACAGATACGCAGTATTTT
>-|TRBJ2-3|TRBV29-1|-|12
CSVGGGTDTQYF
TGCAGCGTTGGGGGGGGCACAGATACGCAGTATTTT
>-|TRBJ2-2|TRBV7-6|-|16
CASSGIRGRKAGELFF
TGTGCCAGCAGCGGGATTAGGGGGAGAAAGGCCGGGGAGCTGTTTTTT
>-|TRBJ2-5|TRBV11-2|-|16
CASSPRRGRGGETQYF
TGTGCCAGCAGCCCAAGGCGGGGGCGGGGAGGAGAGACCCAGTACTTC
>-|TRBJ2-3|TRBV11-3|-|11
CASSLGDTQYF
TGTGCCAGCAGTTTAGGGGATACGCAGTATTTT
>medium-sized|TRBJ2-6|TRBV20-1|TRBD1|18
CSARGLGQGRSGANVLTF
TGCAGTGCTAGAGGCCTCGGACAGGGAAGATCCGGGGCCAACGTCCTGACTTTC